The 25 T cell receptor beta chains listed next were all sequenced from one sample in a study of T cells after yellow fever vaccination. TCRdb reprocessed the 5' RACE reads with MiXCR, giving one entry per CDR3 protein. The sample yields around 160,000 distinct CDR3 sequences, almost 7% seen once. The sample in question was CD4+ T cells sorted from PBMCs, obtained around 5 days after the first yellow fever vaccination. Receptors originate from a man aged 18 to 30 who received the YFV17D yellow fever vaccine.

This clonotype was counted only a few times. The gene calls are TRBV7-3 and TRBJ2-1, with TRBD2 as a possible D gene (7 bases). Germline loops: CDR1 SGHTA, CDR2 FQGTGA. V lost 5 bases and J lost 8, with 13 bases in between. The CDR3 loop spans 13 amino acids. The CDR3 loop is CASSGGARDEQFF. The CDR3 bases are TGTGCCAGCAGCGGGGGGGCAAGGGATGAGCAGTTCTTC.

At least ten counts were recorded for this clonotype. The chain recombines TRBV5-6 with TRBJ2-7; D remains ambiguous. Germline loops: CDR1 SGHDT, CDR2 YYEEEE. The CDR3 length is 13 residues. V gave up 4 bases and J gave up 1 base, with 9 bases separating them. For the CDR3, the DNA is TGTGCCAGCAGCCCAACGGGTTCCTACGAGCAGTACGTC. This translates into CASSPTGSYEQYV.

CDR3 nucleotides: TGCAGTGCTAGGCCGGGACAGGGACTCTACGAGCAGTACTTC. It codes for CSARPGQGLYEQYF. The gene calls are TRBV20-1 and TRBJ2-7, with TRBD1 identical over 9 bases. V lost 3 bases to trimming and J lost 3 bases; unmatched junction nucleotides: 6. CDR1 and CDR2 from the germline V gene are DFQATT and SNEGSKA (reference sequence). This CDR3 comprises 14 residues.

This clonotype was found a few times. The genes are TRBV28 and TRBJ2-5; 9 bases are a match to TRBD2. The V and J ends lost 4 bases and 1 base, in that order; junction bases with no gene match: 4. This CDR3 has 15 amino acids. Germline CDR1 reads MDHEN; CDR2 reads SYDVKM. The CDR3 reads CASSSPSGAQETQYF. DNA for the CDR3: TGTGCCAGCAGTTCTCCTAGCGGGGCCCAAGAGACCCAGTACTTC.

V and J are TRBV5-6 and TRBJ1-5, with unresolved D. V lost 4 bases to trimming and J lost 4 bases, with 6 bases between them. Germline CDR1 SGHDT, CDR2 YYEEEE. The CDR3 has 12 residues. The CDR3 protein is CASSLPNQPQHF. The CDR3 DNA follows: TGTGCCAGCAGCCTCCCAAATCAGCCCCAGCATTTT.

In this sample, this clonotype turned up many times. The gene calls are TRBV7-9 and TRBJ1-5; D not certain. The CDR3 covers 14 residues. CDR1 SEHNR and CDR2 FQNEAQ come from the germline V gene (reference sequence). V lost 3 bases, J lost 6 bases, and 12 bases lay in between. The CDR3 DNA reads TGTGCCAGCAGCTTTTCGCCGGAAGGTCAGCCCCAGCATTTT. Its protein product is CASSFSPEGQPQHF.

The J gene is TRBJ1-5, the V gene TRBV20-1, with no clear D. Germline V gives CDR1 DFQATT, CDR2 SNEGSKA (reference sequence). V lost 3 bases, J lost 1 base, and 10 bases lay in between. The CDR3 consists of 14 residues. DNA for the CDR3: TGCAGTGCTAGGACCCCTGAGAGCAATCAGCCCCAGCATTTT. It encodes CSARTPESNQPQHF.

This clonotype was detected many times. The chain joins TRBV6-6 to TRBJ2-1; the D gene is possibly TRBD1 (5 bases). The germline gives CDR1 MNHNY, CDR2 SVGAGI (reference sequence). This CDR3 is built from 14 residues. The V end lost 8 bases, the J end lost 0 bases, and 11 bases lay between the germline ends. This CDR3 is CASELTGSYNEQFF. The CDR3 DNA is TGTGCCAGCGAGCTTACAGGCTCCTACAATGAGCAGTTCTTC.

The sample holds many counts of this clonotype. V and J are TRBV4-1 and TRBJ2-2; D is unclear. The V end was cut by 1 base, the J end by 4 bases, with 4 bases between. Germline V gene sequence: CDR1 MGHRA, CDR2 YSYEKL. The CDR3 length is 13 residues. The CDR3 DNA is TGCGCCAGCAGCCAAGCGTCCACCGGGGAGCTGTTTTTT. Protein: CASSQASTGELFF.

In its sample, this clonotype was seen many times. The rearrangement links TRBV4-1 to TRBJ1-1; 8 nucleotides agree with TRBD1. The CDR3 loop spans 16 amino acids. V was pared by 4 bases and J by 1 base, with 8 bases of the junction left unmatched. Germline V gene data show CDR1 as MGHRA and CDR2 as YSYEKL. The CDR3 is CASSRITGTGNTEAFF. The DNA for the CDR3 is TGCGCCAGCAGCCGGATCACCGGGACAGGGAACACTGAAGCTTTCTTT.

The V gene is TRBV25-1, the J gene TRBJ1-1; D not certain. The CDR3 sequence is 15 residues long. Trimming shortened V by 0 bases and J by 0 bases, and 8 bases separated the two germline ends. Looked up from germline, CDR1 is MGHDK and CDR2 is SYGVNS. The chain's CDR3 is CASSEYPSMNTEAFF. The CDR3 bases are TGTGCCAGCAGTGAATATCCCTCTATGAACACTGAAGCTTTCTTT.

In its sample, this clonotype was seen a few times. The J gene is TRBJ1-1, the V gene TRBV29-1; 8 positions match TRBD1. The CDR3 runs to 14 residues. V shed 6 bases, J shed 4 bases, and the junction held 10 bases outside the gene matches. The germline gives CDR1 SQVTM, CDR2 ANQGSEA. The CDR3 loop reads CSVPGRGRGTEAFF. For the CDR3, the DNA is TGCAGCGTCCCCGGCAGGGGGCGCGGCACTGAAGCTTTCTTT.

This clonotype was observed many times. The J gene is TRBJ1-1, the V gene TRBV7-2; TRBD1 aligns across 9 bases. The V and J ends lost 6 bases and 4 bases, in that order; junction bases with no gene match: 3. The CDR3 contains 13 residues. CDR1 and CDR2 (germline): SGHTA, FQGNSA. The CDR3 spells CASSQGQGTEAFF. The CDR3 DNA sequence: TGTGCCAGCAGTCAGGGACAGGGCACTGAAGCTTTCTTT. The whole variable domain, filled in from reference TRBV7-2 and TRBJ1-1, reads GAGVSQSPSNKVTEKGKDVELRCDPISGHTALYWYRQSLGQGLEFLIYFQGNSAPDKSGLPSDRFSAERTGGSVSTLTIQRTQQEDSAVYLCASSQGQGTEAFFGQGTRLTVV.

The sample holds a few counts of this clonotype. The chain is built from TRBV10-3 and TRBJ2-7; D perhaps matches TRBD2 (5 bases). Germline V lookup: CDR1 ENHRY, CDR2 SYGVKD. V lost 4 bases and J 5 bases, leaving 12 bases between the germline ends. This CDR3 spans 13 amino acids. This CDR3 is CAISASGGDEQYV. CDR3 DNA sequence: TGTGCCATCAGTGCGTCCGGAGGTGACGAGCAGTACGTC.

This clonotype was picked up a small number of times. The chain links TRBV12-3 or TRBV12-4 to TRBJ1-4; the D gene is possibly TRBD1 (6 bases). Trimming cost V 6 bases and J 10 bases, with 12 bases left between them. The CDR3 is made up of 12 amino acids. The CDR3 is CASRTGTLKLFF. DNA for the CDR3: TGTGCCAGCAGAACCGGGACACTAAAACTGTTTTTT.

This clonotype came up a few times. The rearrangement joins TRBV11-2 to TRBJ2-5; TRBD2 aligns across 7 bases. The V gene's germline CDR1 is SGHAT and CDR2 FQNNGV. This CDR3 region has 14 residues. J lost 6 bases, V lost 0 bases, and 4 bases had no gene match. In nucleotides, the CDR3 is TGTGCCAGCAGCTTAGAACTAGCGATAAAGACCCAGTACTTC. This translates into CASSLELAIKTQYF.

In this sample, this clonotype turned up a few times. The V and J genes are TRBV3-1 and TRBJ1-6; the D is unclear. The CDR3 covers 18 residues. Germline loops: CDR1 LGHDT, CDR2 YNNKEL (reference sequence). Trimming removed 11 bases from V and 0 bases from J, with 23 bases in between. The CDR3 loop is CAPTTYDTRSSYNSPLHF. CDR3 nucleotide sequence: TGTGCCCCAACTACATACGACACCCGGAGCTCCTATAATTCACCCCTCCACTTT.

V usage is TRBV27 and J usage is TRBJ1-6; D might be TRBD1 (5 bases). With 7 bases removed from V and 10 bases from J, the gap between germline ends came to 11 bases. The CDR3 covers 12 residues. Per the germline V gene, CDR1 is MNHEY and CDR2 is SMNVEV (reference sequence). DNA of the CDR3: TGTGCCAGCAAAGGGGTAGGGTCACCCCTCCACTTT. Protein sequence: CASKGVGSPLHF.

Note on this clonotype: At one of its ends the junction is not consistent with the germline gene, which may arise from a read error. This chain connects TRBV28 to TRBJ1-4; D is perhaps TRBD1 (6 bases). This CDR3 has 14 residues. Germline loops: CDR1 MDHEN, CDR2 SYDVKM. The CDR3 region is CASSWGATNEKLFF. The CDR3 DNA is TGTGCCAGCAGCTGGGGGGCAACCAATGAAAAACTGTTTTTT.

This clonotype was found many times. The chain links TRBV5-5 to TRBJ1-5; D unclear. The V end was cut by 1 base, the J end by 7 bases, with 18 bases between. CDR3 size: 16 residues. The germline CDR1 and CDR2 sequences are SGHKS and YYEKEE (reference sequence). CDR3 bases: TGTGCCAGCAGCTTGATTGTGGCAGCTCGAGGGCAGCCCCAGCATTTT. This sequence encodes CASSLIVAARGQPQHF.

This clonotype was found a few times. The V gene is TRBV5-1, the J gene TRBJ1-2; D gene ambiguous. Germline values: CDR1 SGHRS, CDR2 YFSETQ. CDR3 size: 15 residues. Trimming stripped 0 bases from V and 4 bases from J, with 13 bases between. CDR3: CASSLAARTGYGYTF. As DNA, the CDR3 is TGCGCCAGCAGCTTGGCTGCCAGGACGGGCTATGGCTACACCTTC.

This clonotype was counted a few times. The chain couples TRBV6-1 to TRBJ2-5; TRBD1 matches at 7 bases. V was clipped by 7 bases and J by 2 bases; unmatched bases: 13. CDR3 size: 16 residues. CDR1 and CDR2 (germline): MNHNS, SASEGT. The CDR3 coding sequence is TGTGCCAGCAATGGCCTCGGGACAGCAACACAAGAGACCCAGTACTTC. Translated: CASNGLGTATQETQYF.

This clonotype has only a few counts. V and J are TRBV5-1 and TRBJ1-1; no clear D gene. The germline V gene encodes CDR1 SGHRS and CDR2 YFSETQ. There are 15 residues in the CDR3. V dropped 4 bases and J dropped 1 base, with 14 bases sitting between them. The CDR3 nucleotides are TGCGCCAGCAGCCCCTCCCCGACGGCGAACACTGAAGCTTTCTTT. This gives the protein CASSPSPTANTEAFF. Based on the CDR3 plus reference TRBV5-1 and TRBJ1-1, the full variable domain is KAGVTQTPRYLIKTRGQQVTLSCSPISGHRSVSWYQQTPGQGLQFLFEYFSETQRNKGNFPGRFSGRQFSNSRSEMNVSTLELGDSALYLCASSPSPTANTEAFFGQGTRLTVV.

This clonotype was counted between two and nine times. The J gene is TRBJ1-1, the V gene TRBV7-8, with TRBD1 identical over 11 bases. The CDR3 loop spans 18 amino acids. Germline CDR1 reads SGHVS; CDR2 reads FQNEAQ. J was trimmed by 2 bases and V by 4 bases; bases with no gene match: 12. CDR3 in amino acids: CASSSRRDRGGRNTEAFF. The CDR3 DNA follows: TGTGCCAGCAGCTCACGGCGGGACAGGGGGGGGAGAAACACTGAAGCTTTCTTT.

This clonotype was counted between two and nine times. The J gene is TRBJ1-1, the V gene TRBV20-1; 8 bases map to TRBD1. Germline assignment: CDR1 DFQATT and CDR2 SNEGSKA (reference sequence). The CDR3 consists of 13 residues. Trimming at V came to 6 bases and at J to 5 bases, leaving 8 bases not matched to a gene. CDR3 sequence (DNA): TGCAGTGCGCCTTCAGGGGGCTGGACTGAAGCTTTCTTT. Its protein is CSAPSGGWTEAFF.